This T cell receptor beta chain emerged from a study of shared clonotypes between healthy human individuals. Study-wide context: Donors, aged 18 to 49, were two women and a few men. Each donor's CD4 naive and CD4 memory cells filled three plates apiece, CD8 naive two, and CD8 memory one. Study-wide points: Rarefaction analysis demonstrated incomplete sorted-subset sequencing notwithstanding large depth.

A note on this clone: Its antigen is currently unknown.

The CDR3 length is 15 residues. Germline V CDR1 and CDR2: SGHTA, FQGNSA. V lost 3 bases and J lost 5, with 16 bases in between. Deep-level running was used for the assay. Here immunoSEQ multiplex PCR was the method, and the copy in TCRdb shows in-frame clones only, minus some. Of approximately 1.1 million clones listed, about 84% were seen once; the top ten hold 0.5% to 0.6%. The TCR sequence derives from a man aged 18 to 29 in good health. Some clones in this sample may be carry-over from other donors' samples. V usage is TRBV7-2 and J usage is TRBJ2-5; D might be TRBD2 (6 bases). Sample: memory CD4+ T cells from PBMCs. Sample subset: CD45RA-negative fraction. The CDR3 here is CASSFSFGSRETQYF. The CDR3 nucleotides are TGTGCCAGCAGCTTCTCTTTCGGGAGCCGGGAGACCCAGTACTTC.